This is a list of T cell receptor beta chains from one sample in a study of blood T cell repertoires in COVID-19. Sequenced by immunoSEQ multiplex PCR; TCRdb stores in-frame clones only, minus some. Seen here are some 100,000 clones, just under 95% observed once, and the top ten hold more than 5%. The specimen sequenced was peripheral blood. The receptors here all came from a man between 65 and 85 years old with acute or convalescent COVID-19. CDR3s include the opening cysteine and the closing phenylalanine or tryptophan. A D gene is named only where the DNA matches it firmly. The size of a clone is reported for some rows only, either as once, few or many, or as a class for expanded clones.

>NA|18|TRBD2|TRBJ2-5|TRBV10-3
TGTGCCATCAGTGTGGGTGTAATAGCGGGGGCGCCTCAAGAGACCCAGTACTTC
CAISVGVIAGAPQETQYF
>NA|14|NA|TRBJ1-5|TRBV10-3
TGTGCCATCAGCCCGACAGGCCTAAATCAGCCCCAGCATTTT
CAISPTGLNQPQHF
>once|16|TRBD2|TRBJ2-3|TRBV27
TGTGCCAGCAGTTCACAAAGGACTAGCGGGGGAGATACGCAGTATTTT
CASSSQRTSGGDTQYF
>NA|13|NA|TRBJ1-6|TRBV30
TGTGCCTGGAGTGTACTCGATAATTCACCCCTCCACTTT
CAWSVLDNSPLHF
>few|17|TRBD2|TRBJ2-1|TRBV7-9
TGTGCCAGCAGCTTAGTAAACACGGGAGGCAAGGACAATGAGCAGTTCTTC
CASSLVNTGGKDNEQFF
>few|15|TRBD1|TRBJ1-6|TRBV4-1
TGCGCCAGCAGCCAAGAAGTAACAGGGGATTCACCCCTCCACTTT
CASSQEVTGDSPLHF
>few|15|TRBD1|TRBJ2-3|TRBV19
TGTGCCAGTAGCCCACCGGGACAGGCCACAGATACGCAGTATTTT
CASSPPGQATDTQYF
>NA|13|NA|TRBJ1-2|TRBV7-9
TGTGCCAGCAGCCCTACAGCTAACTATGGCTACACCTTC
CASSPTANYGYTF
>NA|16|NA|TRBJ1-2|TRBV18
TGTGCCAGCTCACCATTAGGGGGAAGAGTTAACTATGGCTACACCTTC
CASSPLGGRVNYGYTF
>NA|13|TRBD1|TRBJ1-2|TRBV7-9
TGTGCCAGCAGCGAGACAGGGTTCTATGGCTACACCTTC
CASSETGFYGYTF
>once|15|NA|TRBJ1-3|TRBV4-1
TGCGCCAGCAGCCAAGTCGGGACAAATGAAAACACCATATATTTT
CASSQVGTNENTIYF
>NA|13|NA|TRBJ2-1|TRBV19
TGTGCCAGTACCTCAGACTGGGTAACTGAGCAGTTCTTC
CASTSDWVTEQFF
>NA|18|TRBD2|TRBJ2-5|TRBV4-2
TGTGCCAGCAGCCAAGACGGAGCGGGGGGGCTGGGAGAAGAGACCCAGTACTTC
CASSQDGAGGLGEETQYF
>once|16|NA|TRBJ1-6|TRBV7-9
TGTGCCAGCAGTCTTCAGGGGAGCTCCTATAATTCACCCCTCCACTTT
CASSLQGSSYNSPLHF
>NA|14|TRBD1|TRBJ2-1|TRBV5-1
TGCGCCAGCAGCTTCGGACAGGACTACAATGAGCAGTTCTTC
CASSFGQDYNEQFF
>NA|11|NA|TRBJ1-1|TRBV29-1
TGCAGCGCCATGAAGACTTCTGAAGCTTTCTTT
CSAMKTSEAFF
>few|17|NA|TRBJ1-1|TRBV27
TGTGCCAGCAGTGCTCGTTACAGGGAAGTAAGGGGCACTGAAGCTTTCTTT
CASSARYREVRGTEAFF
>NA|12|NA|TRBJ2-7|TRBV12-3/TRBV12-4
TGTGCCAGCAGTCCCCACGGCTACGAGCAGTACTTC
CASSPHGYEQYF
>NA|15|NA|TRBJ2-2|TRBV11-1
TGTGCCAGCAGCTTGCGCCTTGAGGCAACCGGGGAGCTGTTTTTT
CASSLRLEATGELFF
>NA|13|NA|TRBJ1-6|TRBV6-5
TGTGCCAGCACCCCAATTCGGGTTTCACCCCTCCACTTT
CASTPIRVSPLHF
>NA|12|NA|TRBJ1-1|TRBV10-2
TGCGCCAGCAGGACAGTCTACACTGAAGCTTTCTTT
CASRTVYTEAFF
>once|15|TRBD2|TRBJ2-7|TRBV18
TGTGCCAGCTCACAACAAGGGACTAGCGGGAACGAGCAGTACTTC
CASSQQGTSGNEQYF
>NA|14|NA|TRBJ1-1|TRBV11-2
TGTGCCAGCAGTTCTAACCCGGGGTTGGATGAAGCTTTCTTT
CASSSNPGLDEAFF
>NA|12|NA|TRBJ2-7|TRBV12-3/TRBV12-4
TGTGCCAGCAGTCCCGGCTCCTACGAGCAGTACTTC
CASSPGSYEQYF
>NA|16|NA|TRBJ2-7|TRBV7-6
TGTGCCAGCAGCCCAGAAACGGGGGAAGTTTCCTACGAGCAGTACTTC
CASSPETGEVSYEQYF
>NA|15|TRBD2|TRBJ2-1|TRBV4-3
TGCGCCAGCAGCCAAACTAGCGGAACCTACAATGAGCAGTTCTTC
CASSQTSGTYNEQFF
>NA|14|TRBD1|TRBJ2-1|TRBV5-1
TGCGCCAGCAGCTCTACCTCAGGGGGCTATGAGCAGTTCTTC
CASSSTSGGYEQFF
>NA|13|NA|TRBJ2-7|TRBV14
TGTGCCAGCAGCCAAGCTCTAACAGAGCAGCAGTACTTC
CASSQALTEQQYF
>NA|16|NA|TRBJ2-2|TRBV6-2/TRBV6-3
TGTGCCAGCAGTTACGGTCCGACTAGTTGGTCCGGGGAGCTGTTTTTT
CASSYGPTSWSGELFF
>NA|15|TRBD2|TRBJ2-1|TRBV6-5
TGTGCCAGCAGACGACCGGGACTAGGCTTCGATGAGCAGTTCTTC
CASRRPGLGFDEQFF
>few|11|TRBD1|TRBJ1-2|TRBV20-1
TGCAGTGCTAGAATAGGGACAGGGCAATTCTTC
CSARIGTGQFF
>NA|14|TRBD1|TRBJ2-4|TRBV18
TGTGCCAGCTCACCCGGGACAGGGTTACCCATTCAGTACTTC
CASSPGTGLPIQYF
>once|14|TRBD1|TRBJ2-1|TRBV27
TGTGCCAGCAGGGGGACAGGGGGTCGGAATGAGCAGTTCTTC
CASRGTGGRNEQFF
>NA|13|TRBD1|TRBJ1-6|TRBV30
TGTGCCTCCTCGGACAGGGGGGATTCACCCCTCCACTTT
CASSDRGDSPLHF
>once|13|NA|TRBJ1-2|TRBV7-9
TGTGCCAGCAGCTACGACAGTTACTATGGCTACACCTTC
CASSYDSYYGYTF
>few|14|NA|TRBJ1-1|TRBV7-6
TGTGCCAGCAGCTTGGGGAGGATGAACACTGAAGCTTTCTTT
CASSLGRMNTEAFF
>NA|12|TRBD1|TRBJ1-2|TRBV18
TGTGCCAGCTCACGAGACAGGGAGGGCTACACCTTC
CASSRDREGYTF
>NA|15|NA|TRBJ1-5|TRBV7-9
TGTGCCAGCAGCTTAGACGGGGGATATAATCAGCCCCAGCATTTT
CASSLDGGYNQPQHF
>NA|14|NA|TRBJ2-7|TRBV5-6
TGTGCCAGCAGCTTGGCAGGGGCCTCCTACGAGCAGTACTTC
CASSLAGASYEQYF
>NA|13|NA|TRBJ1-3|TRBV30
TGTGCCTGGAGTGTCCAGGGTGGAAACACCATATATTTT
CAWSVQGGNTIYF
>NA|12|NA|TRBJ1-2|TRBV6-2/TRBV6-3
TGTGCCAGCAGTTGGACAGATTATGGCTACACCTTC
CASSWTDYGYTF
>NA|13|NA|TRBJ1-2|TRBV6-1
TGTGCCAGCAGTGAAGCGACAGTTTTTGGCTACACCTTC
CASSEATVFGYTF
>once|12|NA|TRBJ1-1|TRBV6-5
TGTGCCAGCAGTACCTCAGGAGGCCCTGCTTTCTTT
CASSTSGGPAFF
>NA|13|NA|TRBJ1-1|TRBV6-6
TGTGCCAGCAGTTACTCGGAGGGCACTGAAGCTTTCTTT
CASSYSEGTEAFF
>NA|13|TRBD2|TRBJ2-5|TRBV29-1
TGCAGCGTTGAAGGGATACTAGCGGACGGGCAGTACTTC
CSVEGILADGQYF
>NA|15|NA|TRBJ2-3|TRBV15
TGTGCCACCAGCAGAGCCCAGGCCAGCACAGATACGCAGTATTTT
CATSRAQASTDTQYF
>once|15|NA|TRBJ1-1|TRBV5-4
TGTGCCAGCAGCTCCAGGACAGTAGGGGTAACTGAAGCTTTCTTT
CASSSRTVGVTEAFF
>NA|14|TRBD2|TRBJ2-5|TRBV6-5
TGTGCCAGCAGTTACGGAGCGGGGGCTGAGACCCAGTACTTC
CASSYGAGAETQYF
>once|13|TRBD2|TRBJ2-5|TRBV3-1/TRBV3-2
TGTGCCAGCAGCCAGCGGGGGGGAGAGACCCAGTACTTC
CASSQRGGETQYF
>NA|14|TRBD1|TRBJ1-2|TRBV10-3
TGTGCCATCAGTGAGTCAGGGGGCGCGGATGGCTACACCTTC
CAISESGGADGYTF
>NA|18|TRBD2|TRBJ2-5|TRBV5-1
TGCGCCAGCAGCGCACGCAGTTCTAGCGGGGGGCGCCTTGCGACCCAGTACTTC
CASSARSSSGGRLATQYF
>NA|14|TRBD1|TRBJ2-5|TRBV28
TGTGCCAGTTACCGGGACAGGGATGGGGAGACCCAGTACTTC
CASYRDRDGETQYF
>NA|12|NA|TRBJ2-5|TRBV2
TGTGCCAGCAGGTGGGGGGTAGAGACCCAGTACTTC
CASRWGVETQYF
>NA|17|NA|TRBJ1-4|TRBV5-1
TGCGCCAGCAGCTTGGGTGGACAGAGGGCAACTAATGAAAAACTGTTTTTT
CASSLGGQRATNEKLFF
>NA|16|TRBD1|TRBJ1-1|TRBV19
TGTGCCACACGCAGGACAGGGTATTGGGGTGATCCTGAAGCTTTCTTT
CATRRTGYWGDPEAFF